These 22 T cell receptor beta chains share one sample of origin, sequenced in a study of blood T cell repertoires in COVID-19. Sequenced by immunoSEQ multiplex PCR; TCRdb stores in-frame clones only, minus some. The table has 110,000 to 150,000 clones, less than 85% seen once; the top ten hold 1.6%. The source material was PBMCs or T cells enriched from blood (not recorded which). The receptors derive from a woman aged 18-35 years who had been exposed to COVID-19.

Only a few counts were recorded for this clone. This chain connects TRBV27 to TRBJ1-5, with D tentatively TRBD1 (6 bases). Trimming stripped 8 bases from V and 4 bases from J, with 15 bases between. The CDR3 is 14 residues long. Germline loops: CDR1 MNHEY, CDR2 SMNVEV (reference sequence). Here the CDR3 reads CASSSLQGNQPQHF. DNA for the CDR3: TGTGCCAGCTCCTCCCTACAGGGTAATCAGCCCCAGCATTTT.

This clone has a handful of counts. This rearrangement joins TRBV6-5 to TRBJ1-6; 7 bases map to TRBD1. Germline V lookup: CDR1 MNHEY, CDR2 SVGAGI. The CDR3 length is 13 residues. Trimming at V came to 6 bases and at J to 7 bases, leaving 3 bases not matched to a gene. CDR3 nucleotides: TGTGCCAGCAGGGGACAGAAGAATTCACCCCTCCACTTT. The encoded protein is CASRGQKNSPLHF.

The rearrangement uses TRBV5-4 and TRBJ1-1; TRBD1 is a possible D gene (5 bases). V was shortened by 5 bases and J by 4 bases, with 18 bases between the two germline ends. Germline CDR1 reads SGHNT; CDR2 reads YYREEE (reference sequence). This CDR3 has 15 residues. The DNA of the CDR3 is TGTGCCAGCAGGTTGCTCAGGGATCCCGCCACTGAAGCTTTCTTT. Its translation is CASRLLRDPATEAFF.

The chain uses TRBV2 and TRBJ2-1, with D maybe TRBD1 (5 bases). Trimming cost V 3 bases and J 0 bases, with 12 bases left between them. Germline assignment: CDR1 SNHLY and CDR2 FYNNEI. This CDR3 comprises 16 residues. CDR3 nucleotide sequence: TGTGCCAGCAGTGAGCGACAGCGAGGCTCCTACAATGAGCAGTTCTTC. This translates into CASSERQRGSYNEQFF.

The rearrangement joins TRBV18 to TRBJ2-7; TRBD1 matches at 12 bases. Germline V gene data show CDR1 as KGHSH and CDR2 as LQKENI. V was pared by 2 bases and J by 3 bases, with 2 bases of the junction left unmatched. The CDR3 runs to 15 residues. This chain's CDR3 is CASSPGTGGFYEQYF. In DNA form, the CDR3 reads TGTGCCAGCTCACCAGGGACAGGGGGCTTCTACGAGCAGTACTTC.

CDR3 residues: CAWSLRTGQETQYF. The CDR3, as DNA: TGTGCCTGGAGCCTTCGGACAGGGCAAGAGACCCAGTACTTC. The rearrangement uses TRBV30 and TRBJ2-5; 8 bases fit TRBD1. The V gene end was trimmed by 3 bases and the J gene end by 2 bases; junction bases not matched to a gene: 5. This CDR3 is built from 14 residues. Germline values: CDR1 GTSNPN, CDR2 SVGIG (reference sequence).

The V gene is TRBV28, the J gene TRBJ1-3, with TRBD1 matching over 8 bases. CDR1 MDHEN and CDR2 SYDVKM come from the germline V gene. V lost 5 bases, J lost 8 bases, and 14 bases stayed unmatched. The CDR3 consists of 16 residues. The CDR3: CASSTNGGQGWDTIYF. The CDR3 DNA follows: TGTGCCAGCAGTACGAATGGCGGACAGGGTTGGGACACCATATATTTT.

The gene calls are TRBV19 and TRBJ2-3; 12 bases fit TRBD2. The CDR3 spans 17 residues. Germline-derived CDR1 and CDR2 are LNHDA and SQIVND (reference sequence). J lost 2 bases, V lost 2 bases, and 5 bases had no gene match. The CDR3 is CASSILAGGGYTDTQYF. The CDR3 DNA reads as TGTGCCAGTAGTATACTAGCGGGGGGGGGATACACAGATACGCAGTATTTT.

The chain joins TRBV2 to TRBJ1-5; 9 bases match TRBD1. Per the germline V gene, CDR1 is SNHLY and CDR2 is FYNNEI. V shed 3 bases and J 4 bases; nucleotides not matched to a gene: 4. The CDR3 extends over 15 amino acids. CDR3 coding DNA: TGTGCCAGCAGTGACACAGGGGGCGGAAATCAGCCCCAGCATTTT. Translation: CASSDTGGGNQPQHF.

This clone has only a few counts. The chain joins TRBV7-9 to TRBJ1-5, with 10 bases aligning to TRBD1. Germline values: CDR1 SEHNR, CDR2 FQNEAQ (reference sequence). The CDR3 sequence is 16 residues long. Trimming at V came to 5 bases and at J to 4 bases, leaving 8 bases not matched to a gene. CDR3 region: CASSQGGTGVNQPQHF. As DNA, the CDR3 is TGTGCCAGCAGCCAAGGTGGGACAGGGGTTAATCAGCCCCAGCATTTT.

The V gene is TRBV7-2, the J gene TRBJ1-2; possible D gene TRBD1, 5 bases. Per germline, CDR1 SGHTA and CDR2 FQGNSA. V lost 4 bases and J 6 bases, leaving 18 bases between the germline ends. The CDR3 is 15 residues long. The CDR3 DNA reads TGTGCCAGCAGCTCCAGGCTGGGCGGGGCGAATGGCTACACCTTC. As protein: CASSSRLGGANGYTF.

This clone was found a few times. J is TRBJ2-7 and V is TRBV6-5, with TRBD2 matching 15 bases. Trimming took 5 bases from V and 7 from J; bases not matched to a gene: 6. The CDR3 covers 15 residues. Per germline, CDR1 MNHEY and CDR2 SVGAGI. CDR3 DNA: TGTGCCAGCAGTCTCGGACTAGCGGGAGGGAGTGAGCAGTACTTC. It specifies CASSLGLAGGSEQYF.

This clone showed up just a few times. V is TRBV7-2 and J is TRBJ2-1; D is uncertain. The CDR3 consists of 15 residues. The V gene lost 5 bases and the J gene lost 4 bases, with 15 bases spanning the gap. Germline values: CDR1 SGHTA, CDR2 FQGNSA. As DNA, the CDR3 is TGTGCCAGCAGCCTCGACTTGGAGTTTTACAATGAGCAGTTCTTC. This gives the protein CASSLDLEFYNEQFF.

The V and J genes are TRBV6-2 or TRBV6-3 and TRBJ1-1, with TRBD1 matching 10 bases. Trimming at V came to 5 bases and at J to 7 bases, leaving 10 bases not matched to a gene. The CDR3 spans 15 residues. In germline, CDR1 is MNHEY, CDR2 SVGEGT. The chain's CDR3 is CASSRQGAYGLEAFF. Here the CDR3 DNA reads TGTGCCAGCAGTCGACAGGGGGCTTATGGCCTTGAAGCTTTCTTT.

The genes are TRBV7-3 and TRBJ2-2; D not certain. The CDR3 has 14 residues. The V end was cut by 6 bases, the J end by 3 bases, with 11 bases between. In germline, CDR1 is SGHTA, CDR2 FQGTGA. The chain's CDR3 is CASRMGQDTGELFF. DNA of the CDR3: TGTGCCAGCAGAATGGGCCAGGACACCGGGGAGCTGTTTTTT.

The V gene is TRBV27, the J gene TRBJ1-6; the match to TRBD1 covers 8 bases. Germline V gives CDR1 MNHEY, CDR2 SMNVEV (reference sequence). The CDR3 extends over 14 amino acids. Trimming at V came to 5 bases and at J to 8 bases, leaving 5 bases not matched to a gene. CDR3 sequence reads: CASSPGTGYSPLHF. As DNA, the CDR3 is TGTGCCAGCAGTCCCGGGACAGGATATTCACCCCTCCACTTT.

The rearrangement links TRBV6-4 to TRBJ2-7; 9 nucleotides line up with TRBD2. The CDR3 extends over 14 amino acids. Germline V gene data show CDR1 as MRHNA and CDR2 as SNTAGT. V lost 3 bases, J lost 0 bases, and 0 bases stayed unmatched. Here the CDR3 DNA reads TGTGCCAGCAGTGAGCGGGAGGGCTCCTACGAGCAGTACTTC. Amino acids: CASSEREGSYEQYF.

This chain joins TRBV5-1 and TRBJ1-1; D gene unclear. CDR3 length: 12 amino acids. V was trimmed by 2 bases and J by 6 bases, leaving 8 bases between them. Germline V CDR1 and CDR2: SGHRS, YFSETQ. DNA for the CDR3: TGCGCCAGCAGCTTTAGCGGGTCTGAAGCTTTCTTT. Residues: CASSFSGSEAFF.

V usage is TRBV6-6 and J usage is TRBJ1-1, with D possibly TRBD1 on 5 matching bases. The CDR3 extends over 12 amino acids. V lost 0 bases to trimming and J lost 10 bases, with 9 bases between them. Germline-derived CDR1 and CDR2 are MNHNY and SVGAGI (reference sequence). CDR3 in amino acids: CASSYSGGAAFF. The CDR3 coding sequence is TGTGCCAGCAGTTACTCGGGTGGGGCAGCTTTCTTT.

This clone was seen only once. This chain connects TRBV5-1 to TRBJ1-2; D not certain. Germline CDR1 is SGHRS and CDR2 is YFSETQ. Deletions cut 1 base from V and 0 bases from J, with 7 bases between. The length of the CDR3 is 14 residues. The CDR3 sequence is CASSLYAANYGYTF. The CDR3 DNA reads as TGCGCCAGCAGCTTGTATGCGGCTAACTATGGCTACACCTTC.

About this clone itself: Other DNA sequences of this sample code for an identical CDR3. The CDR3 nucleotides are TGCGCCAGCAGCACCGGGACACCTAATCAGCCCCAGCATTTT. This codes for CASSTGTPNQPQHF. V is TRBV5-1 and J is TRBJ1-5; TRBD1 might be the D (6 bases). Per germline, CDR1 SGHRS and CDR2 YFSETQ. Trimming removed 4 bases from V and 4 bases from J, with 12 bases in between. This CDR3 has 14 residues.

The CDR3 loop reads CASSRMSLAGGEEDTQYF. The CDR3, as DNA: TGTGCCAGCAGCCGTATGAGTCTAGCGGGAGGGGAGGAAGATACGCAGTATTTT. The chain uses TRBV11-3 and TRBJ2-3, with 12 bases that match TRBD2. The junction had 14 bases not matched to a gene; V was cut back by 5 bases and J by 5 bases. Germline loops: CDR1 SGHNT, CDR2 YENEEA. The CDR3 has 18 residues. Based on the CDR3 plus reference TRBV11-3 and TRBJ2-3, the full variable domain is EAGVVQSPRYKIIEKKQPVAFWCNPISGHNTLYWYLQNLGQGPELLIRYENEEAVDDSQLPKDRFSAERLKGVDSTLKIQPAELGDSAVYLCASSRMSLAGGEEDTQYFGPGTRLTVL.